The sequence of this T cell receptor beta chain was determined in a study of cytomegalovirus exposure and HLA in healthy donors. Study results and caveats: Diagnosis of cytomegalovirus status made by the classifier reportedly showed high specificity and sensitivity.

The primer mix had 60 Vbeta and 13 Jbeta primers. The data were produced by immunoSEQ multiplex PCR, yet TCRdb's version contains in-frame clones alone and is incomplete. This repertoire shows approximately 160,000 clones, roughly 80% found once; its top ten account for about 1.9%. To note about this clone: Its antigen is currently unknown.

The CDR3 runs 13 residues. V gave up 6 bases and J gave up 3 bases, with 11 bases separating them. From germline, CDR1 is SGHRS and CDR2 YFSETQ. The sequence was obtained from a human donor in good health. Sample: PBMCs. The rearrangement uses TRBV5-1 and TRBJ2-3; D might be TRBD2 (5 bases). The CDR3 coding sequence is TGCGCCAGCAAGAGGGATGTAACAGATACGCAGTATTTT. Translating it yields CASKRDVTDTQYF.